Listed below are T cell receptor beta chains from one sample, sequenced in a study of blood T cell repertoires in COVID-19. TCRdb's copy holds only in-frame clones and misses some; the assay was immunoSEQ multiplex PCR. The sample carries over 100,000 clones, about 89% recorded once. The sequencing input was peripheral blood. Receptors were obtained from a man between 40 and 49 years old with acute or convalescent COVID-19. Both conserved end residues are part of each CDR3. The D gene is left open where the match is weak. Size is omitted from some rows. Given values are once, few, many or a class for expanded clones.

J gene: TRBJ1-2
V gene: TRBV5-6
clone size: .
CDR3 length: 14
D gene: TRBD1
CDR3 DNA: TGTGCCAGCGGGGGACAGGGGTTTAACTATGGCTACACCTTC
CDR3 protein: CASGGQGFNYGYTF

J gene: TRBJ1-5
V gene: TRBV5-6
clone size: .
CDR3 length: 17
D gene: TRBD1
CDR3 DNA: TGTGCCAGCAGCTTAGGGACAGGGGCTGGATGGGATCAGCCCCAGCATTTT
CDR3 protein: CASSLGTGAGWDQPQHF

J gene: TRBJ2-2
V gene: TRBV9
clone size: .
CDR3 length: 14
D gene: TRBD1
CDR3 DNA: TGTGCCAGCAGCCCTCGACAGGGGACCGGGGAGCTGTTTTTT
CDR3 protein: CASSPRQGTGELFF

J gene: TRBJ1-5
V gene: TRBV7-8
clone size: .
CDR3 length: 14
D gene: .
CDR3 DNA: TGTGCCAGCAGCGCCCAGGTAGACAATCAGCCCCAGCATTTT
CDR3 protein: CASSAQVDNQPQHF

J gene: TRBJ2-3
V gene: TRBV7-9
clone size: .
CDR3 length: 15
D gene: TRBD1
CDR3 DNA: TGTGCCAGCAGCTTCGGGACAGGGGCAGCAGATACGCAGTATTTT
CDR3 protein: CASSFGTGAADTQYF

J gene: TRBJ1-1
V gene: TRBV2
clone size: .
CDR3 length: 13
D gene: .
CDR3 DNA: TGTGCCAGCACCTCAGGGTTGAACACTGAAGCTTTCTTT
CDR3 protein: CASTSGLNTEAFF

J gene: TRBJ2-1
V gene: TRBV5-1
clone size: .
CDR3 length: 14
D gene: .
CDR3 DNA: TGCGCCAGCAGCTTGTCCAGCTCCTACAATGAGCAGTTCTTC
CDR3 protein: CASSLSSSYNEQFF

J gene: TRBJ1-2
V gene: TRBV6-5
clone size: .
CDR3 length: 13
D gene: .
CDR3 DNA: TGTGCCAGCAGTATCGAGAGGAACTATGGCTACACCTTC
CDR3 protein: CASSIERNYGYTF

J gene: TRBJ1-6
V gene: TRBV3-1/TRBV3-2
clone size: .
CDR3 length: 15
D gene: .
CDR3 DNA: TGTGCCAGCAGCCAAGCGCGAGGTCCTCATTCACCCCTCCACTTT
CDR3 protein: CASSQARGPHSPLHF

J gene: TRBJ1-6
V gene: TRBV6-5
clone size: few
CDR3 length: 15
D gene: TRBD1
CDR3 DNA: TGTGCCAGCAGTTATAGGGACAGTCCTAATTCACCCCTCCACTTT
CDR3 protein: CASSYRDSPNSPLHF

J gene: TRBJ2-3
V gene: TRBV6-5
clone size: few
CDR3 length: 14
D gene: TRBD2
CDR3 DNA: TGTGCCAGCAAAATAGCGGGGGGCACAGATACGCAGTATTTT
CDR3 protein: CASKIAGGTDTQYF

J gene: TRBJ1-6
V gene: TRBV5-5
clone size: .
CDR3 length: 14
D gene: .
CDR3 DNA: TGTGCCAGCCAACAGCTTATCGTCGGTTCACCCCTCCACTTT
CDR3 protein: CASQQLIVGSPLHF

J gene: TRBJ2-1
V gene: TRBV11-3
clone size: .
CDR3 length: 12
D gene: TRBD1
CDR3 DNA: TGTGCCAGCAGCATTGGACAGGGGGAGCAGTTCTTC
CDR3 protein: CASSIGQGEQFF

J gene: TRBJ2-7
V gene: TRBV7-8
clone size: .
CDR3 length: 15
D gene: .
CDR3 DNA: TGTGCCAGCAGCTTAGCGCGGTCCAGTGCGAGCGAGCAGTACTTC
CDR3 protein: CASSLARSSASEQYF

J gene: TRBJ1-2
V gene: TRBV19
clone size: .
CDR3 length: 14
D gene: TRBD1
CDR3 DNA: TGTGCCAGTAGCCCGGGACAGGGGGCCAAAGGCTACACCTTC
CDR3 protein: CASSPGQGAKGYTF

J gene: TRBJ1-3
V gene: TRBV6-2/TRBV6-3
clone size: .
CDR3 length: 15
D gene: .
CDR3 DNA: TGTGCCAGCAGCGTTCAGGCGCTCTCTGGAAACACCATATATTTT
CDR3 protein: CASSVQALSGNTIYF

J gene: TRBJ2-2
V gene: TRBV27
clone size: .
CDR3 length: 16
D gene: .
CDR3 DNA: TGTGCCAGCAGTTTAAGTGCCAGCGTTAGCACCGGGGAGCTGTTTTTT
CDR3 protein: CASSLSASVSTGELFF

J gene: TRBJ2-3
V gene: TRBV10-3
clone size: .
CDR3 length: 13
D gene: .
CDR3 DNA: TGTGCCATCAAAGGGCTGGAGGGGGATACGCAGTATTTT
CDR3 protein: CAIKGLEGDTQYF

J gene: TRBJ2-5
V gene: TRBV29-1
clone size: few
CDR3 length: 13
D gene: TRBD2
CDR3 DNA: TGCGGCTCAAGGGACTACTACCAAGAGACCCAGTACTTC
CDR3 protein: CGSRDYYQETQYF

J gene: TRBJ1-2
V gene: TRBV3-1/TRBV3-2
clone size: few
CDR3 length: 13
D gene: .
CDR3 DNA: TGTGCCAGCAGCCGGGGAGCTAACTATGGCTACACCTTC
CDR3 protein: CASSRGANYGYTF

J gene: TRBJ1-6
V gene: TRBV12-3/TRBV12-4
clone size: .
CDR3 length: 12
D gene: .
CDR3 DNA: TGTGCCAGCAGCCAACAGGGATCACCCCTCCACTTT
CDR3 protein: CASSQQGSPLHF

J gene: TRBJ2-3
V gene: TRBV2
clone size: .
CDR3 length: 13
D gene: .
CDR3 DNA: TGTGCCAGCAGTGGCGTGGTGACAGATACGCAGTATTTT
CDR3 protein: CASSGVVTDTQYF

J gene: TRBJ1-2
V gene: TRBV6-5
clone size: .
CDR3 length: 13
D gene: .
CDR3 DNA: TGTGCCAGCAGGGTGGACAGAAATAGCGGCTACACCTTC
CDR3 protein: CASRVDRNSGYTF

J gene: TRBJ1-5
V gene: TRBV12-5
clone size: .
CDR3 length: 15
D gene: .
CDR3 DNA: TGTGCTAGTGGTTTGGTACAGAAAAGCAATCAGCCCCAGCATTTT
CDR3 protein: CASGLVQKSNQPQHF

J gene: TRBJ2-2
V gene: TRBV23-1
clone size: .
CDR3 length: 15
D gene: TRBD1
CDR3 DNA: TGCGCCAGCCTACCCGGGACAGGGGGCTCCGGGGAGCTGTTTTTT
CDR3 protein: CASLPGTGGSGELFF

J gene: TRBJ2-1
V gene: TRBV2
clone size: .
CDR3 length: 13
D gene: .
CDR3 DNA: TGTGCCAGCAGCGGCCCCATCGGGAATGAGCAGTTCTTC
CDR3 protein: CASSGPIGNEQFF

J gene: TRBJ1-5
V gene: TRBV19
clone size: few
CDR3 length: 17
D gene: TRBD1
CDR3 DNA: TGTGCCAGTAGTAGTGAAAAGGGGGCTGGGAGCAATCAGCCCCAGCATTTT
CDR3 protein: CASSSEKGAGSNQPQHF

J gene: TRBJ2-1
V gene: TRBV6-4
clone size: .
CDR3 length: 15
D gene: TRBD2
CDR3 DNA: TGTGCCAGCAGTGACGGGGCGGGAGGAAGCAATGAGCAGTTCTTC
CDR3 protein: CASSDGAGGSNEQFF

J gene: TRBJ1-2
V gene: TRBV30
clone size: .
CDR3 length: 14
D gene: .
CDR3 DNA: TGTGCCTGGAGTGTACTTGGGACTGATTATGGCTACACCTTC
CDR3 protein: CAWSVLGTDYGYTF

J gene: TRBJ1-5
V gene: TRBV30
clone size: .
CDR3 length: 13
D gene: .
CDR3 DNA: TGTGCCTGGAGTTCGAGGAGCAATCAGCCCCAGCATTTT
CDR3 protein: CAWSSRSNQPQHF

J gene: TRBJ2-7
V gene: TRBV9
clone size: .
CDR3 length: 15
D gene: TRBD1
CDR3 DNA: TGTGCCAGCAGCCCTAGCGACAGGGGGCGTTACGAGCAGTACTTC
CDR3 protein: CASSPSDRGRYEQYF

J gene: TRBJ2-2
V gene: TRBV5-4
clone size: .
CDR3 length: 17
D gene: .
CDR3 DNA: TGTGCCAGCAGCTTGAGTGTTGCTAGCGCGAACACCGGGGAGCTGTTTTTT
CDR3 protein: CASSLSVASANTGELFF